Listed below are T cell receptor beta chains from one sample, sequenced in a study of T cell responses to AZD1222 COVID-19 vaccine. Data came from immunoSEQ multiplex PCR; TCRdb stores just in-frame clones and leaves some out. Of about 160,000 clones listed, around nine tenths are singletons. The sequences come from peripheral blood, collected on day 0 of AZD1222 vaccination. The origin of the receptors is an adult in good health. Each CDR3 is given with its conserved first and last residue. The order of the fields is CDR3 protein, CDR3 DNA, J gene, V gene, D gene, clone size. D genes are given only for firm matches. Rows give clone size only sometimes, using once, few, many, or a class for an expanded clone.

cdr3_aa: CASSKSGDTGELFF; cdr3_nt: TGTGCCAGCTCCAAATCAGGGGACACCGGGGAGCTGTTTTTT; j_call: TRBJ2-2; v_call: TRBV6-4; d_call: NA; clone_size: NA
cdr3_aa: CASSSLGEAGELFF; cdr3_nt: TGCGCCAGCAGCTCCTTAGGGGAAGCCGGGGAGCTGTTTTTT; j_call: TRBJ2-2; v_call: TRBV5-1; d_call: NA; clone_size: NA
cdr3_aa: CASRLMRSNQPQHF; cdr3_nt: TGTGCCAGCAGGTTAATGAGAAGCAATCAGCCCCAGCATTTT; j_call: TRBJ1-5; v_call: TRBV28; d_call: NA; clone_size: NA
cdr3_aa: CASSQGSGSIGELFF; cdr3_nt: TGCGCCAGCAGCCAAGGATCAGGGTCGATCGGGGAGCTGTTTTTT; j_call: TRBJ2-2; v_call: TRBV4-3; d_call: NA; clone_size: NA
cdr3_aa: CAWSVQRGTGPLKSNQPQHF; cdr3_nt: TGTGCCTGGAGTGTACAGAGGGGGACAGGGCCCCTGAAGTCCAATCAGCCCCAGCATTTT; j_call: TRBJ1-5; v_call: TRBV30; d_call: TRBD1; clone_size: NA
cdr3_aa: CASSLSGGGVHTGELFF; cdr3_nt: TGTGCCAGCAGTTTATCCGGGGGGGGAGTTCACACCGGGGAGCTGTTTTTT; j_call: TRBJ2-2; v_call: TRBV27; d_call: TRBD2; clone_size: once
cdr3_aa: CASSSPGQGASYGYTF; cdr3_nt: TGTGCCAGCAGTTCCCCAGGACAGGGAGCGTCCTATGGCTACACCTTC; j_call: TRBJ1-2; v_call: TRBV28; d_call: TRBD1; clone_size: NA
cdr3_aa: CAWTPGRTASNQPQHF; cdr3_nt: TGTGCCTGGACCCCAGGTCGGACAGCGAGCAATCAGCCCCAGCATTTT; j_call: TRBJ1-5; v_call: TRBV30; d_call: NA; clone_size: NA
cdr3_aa: CASRTELLGLDTQYF; cdr3_nt: TGTGCCAGCAGAACCGAATTACTCGGTTTGGATACGCAGTATTTT; j_call: TRBJ2-3; v_call: TRBV27; d_call: NA; clone_size: NA
cdr3_aa: CASSSTGGLSNQPQHF; cdr3_nt: TGTGCCAGCAGTTCCACTGGGGGGCTGAGCAATCAGCCCCAGCATTTT; j_call: TRBJ1-5; v_call: TRBV28; d_call: NA; clone_size: NA
cdr3_aa: CASSAQPGNTIYF; cdr3_nt: TGTGCCAGCTCAGCACAGCCTGGAAACACCATATATTTT; j_call: TRBJ1-3; v_call: TRBV18; d_call: NA; clone_size: NA
cdr3_aa: CASSPVTGAGQKLFF; cdr3_nt: TGTGCCAGCAGTCCCGTCACAGGGGCCGGTCAAAAACTGTTTTTT; j_call: TRBJ1-4; v_call: TRBV6-2/TRBV6-3; d_call: TRBD1; clone_size: once
cdr3_aa: CASSIADRLSPLHF; cdr3_nt: TGTGCCAGTAGTATAGCGGACCGGCTTTCACCCCTCCACTTT; j_call: TRBJ1-6; v_call: TRBV19; d_call: NA; clone_size: NA
cdr3_aa: CASSPEGGVGELFF; cdr3_nt: TGTGCCAGCAGCCCTGAGGGAGGCGTCGGGGAGCTGTTTTTT; j_call: TRBJ2-2; v_call: TRBV4-2; d_call: NA; clone_size: NA
cdr3_aa: CASSFGATSGANVLTF; cdr3_nt: TGTGCCAGCAGCTTTGGGGCCACCTCTGGGGCCAACGTCCTGACTTTC; j_call: TRBJ2-6; v_call: TRBV11-1; d_call: NA; clone_size: NA
cdr3_aa: CASSQDGGSGQETQYF; cdr3_nt: TGTGCCAGCAGCCAAGACGGCGGGAGTGGGCAAGAGACCCAGTACTTC; j_call: TRBJ2-5; v_call: TRBV4-2; d_call: TRBD2; clone_size: NA
cdr3_aa: CASSDWDAYGYTF; cdr3_nt: TGTGCCAGCAGTGATTGGGATGCCTATGGCTACACCTTC; j_call: TRBJ1-2; v_call: TRBV2; d_call: NA; clone_size: NA
cdr3_aa: CASSPDRDLNQPQHF; cdr3_nt: TGTGCCAGCAGTCCCGACAGGGACCTTAATCAGCCCCAGCATTTT; j_call: TRBJ1-5; v_call: TRBV11-2; d_call: TRBD1; clone_size: many
cdr3_aa: CASSLFYSQNTEAFF; cdr3_nt: TGTGCCAGCAGCTTATTCTATAGCCAGAACACTGAAGCTTTCTTT; j_call: TRBJ1-1; v_call: TRBV11-2; d_call: NA; clone_size: NA
cdr3_aa: CASSLGGATTNEKLFF; cdr3_nt: TGTGCCAGCAGCTTAGGAGGGGCCACAACTAATGAAAAACTGTTTTTT; j_call: TRBJ1-4; v_call: TRBV7-8; d_call: NA; clone_size: NA
cdr3_aa: CASSRTSGRSNEQFF; cdr3_nt: TGTGCCAGCAGCCGGACTAGCGGGAGAAGCAATGAGCAGTTCTTC; j_call: TRBJ2-1; v_call: TRBV2; d_call: TRBD2; clone_size: NA
cdr3_aa: CASTPRVAGLTDTQYF; cdr3_nt: TGTGCCAGCACCCCGAGGGTAGCGGGGCTCACAGATACGCAGTATTTT; j_call: TRBJ2-3; v_call: TRBV7-8; d_call: TRBD2; clone_size: few
cdr3_aa: CASSYSASGGYEQYF; cdr3_nt: TGTGCCAGCAGTTACTCGGCTAGCGGGGGTTACGAGCAGTACTTC; j_call: TRBJ2-7; v_call: TRBV6-5; d_call: TRBD2; clone_size: NA
cdr3_aa: CASSPPGQRNTEAFF; cdr3_nt: TGTGCCAGCAGCCCCCCGGGACAGAGGAACACTGAAGCTTTCTTT; j_call: TRBJ1-1; v_call: TRBV7-2; d_call: TRBD1; clone_size: NA
cdr3_aa: CASSVDGDRASPLHF; cdr3_nt: TGTGCCAGCAGCGTAGATGGGGACAGGGCTTCACCCCTCCACTTT; j_call: TRBJ1-6; v_call: TRBV9; d_call: TRBD1; clone_size: once
cdr3_aa: CASSPQQGGTGANVLTF; cdr3_nt: TGTGCCAGCTCACCACAACAGGGGGGGACTGGGGCCAACGTCCTGACTTTC; j_call: TRBJ2-6; v_call: TRBV18; d_call: NA; clone_size: NA
cdr3_aa: CAWSVDGTGWEPQHF; cdr3_nt: TGTGCCTGGAGTGTAGACGGCACAGGTTGGGAGCCCCAGCATTTT; j_call: TRBJ1-5; v_call: TRBV30; d_call: NA; clone_size: NA
cdr3_aa: CASSLELAGNYGYTF; cdr3_nt: TGCGCCAGCAGCTTGGAACTTGCGGGGAACTATGGCTACACCTTC; j_call: TRBJ1-2; v_call: TRBV5-1; d_call: NA; clone_size: NA
cdr3_aa: CASIRDRGYGYTF; cdr3_nt: TGTGCCAGCATCCGGGACAGGGGCTATGGCTACACCTTC; j_call: TRBJ1-2; v_call: TRBV18; d_call: TRBD1; clone_size: NA
cdr3_aa: CASSLAKHQSSYEQYF; cdr3_nt: TGTGCCAGCAGCTTAGCCAAGCACCAGAGCTCCTACGAGCAGTACTTC; j_call: TRBJ2-7; v_call: TRBV11-2; d_call: NA; clone_size: few
cdr3_aa: CASSPGTGLIPRKLFF; cdr3_nt: TGTGCCAGCAGTCCCGGGACAGGGTTAATCCCCAGAAAACTGTTTTTT; j_call: TRBJ1-4; v_call: TRBV6-6; d_call: TRBD1; clone_size: NA
cdr3_aa: CASSTRVQGTRGYTF; cdr3_nt: TGTGCCAGCAGTACAAGAGTGCAAGGGACCCGTGGCTACACCTTC; j_call: TRBJ1-2; v_call: TRBV28; d_call: NA; clone_size: once